The present entry profiles one T cell receptor beta chain with its context. Its specificity is not known. TCR beta libraries were prepared from cDNA with unique molecular identifiers. MiXCR, run by TCRdb on the PCR reads, gives a single entry per CDR3 protein. There are approximately 770,000 distinct CDR3 sequences in the sample; about half occur only once, and approximately 5% lies in the top ten. This sample was taken from a study of post-analysis software for immune sequencing data. Per germline, CDR1 SGHAT and CDR2 FQNNGV. The CDR3 is 15 residues long. The trim removed 3 bases at V and 5 bases at J, leaving 6 bases unmatched. Study results and limitations: Five TRBV segments, including TRBV5-6, TRBV5-1 and TRBV20-1, were more frequent in patients than controls.

Material for sequencing was blood. The chain joins TRBV11-2 to TRBJ2-1; 8 nucleotides match TRBD2. This TCR was recovered from a girl aged 10-17 years with multiple sclerosis. In DNA form, the CDR3 reads TGTGCCAGCAGCTTCCCGGGAGGGCCAGACAATGAGCAGTTCTTC. This encodes CASSFPGGPDNEQFF. Full variable domain (outside the CDR3, taken from reference TRBV11-2 and TRBJ2-1): EAGVAQSPRYKIIEKRQSVAFWCNPISGHATLYWYQQILGQGPKLLIQFQNNGVVDDSQLPKDRFSAERLKGVDSTLKIQPAKLEDSAVYLCASSFPGGPDNEQFFGPGTRLTVL.